A selection of T cell receptor beta chains follows, all from one sample in a study of beta chain features in type 1 diabetes. Measured with immunoSEQ multiplex PCR; TCRdb has only the in-frame clones, and not every one. The table records around 300,000 clones, 15% of them present only once. The specimen was naive CD4+ T cells from blood. These receptors originate from a man aged 18 to 29 with type 1 diabetes. Both conserved end residues are part of each CDR3. Fields, in order: J gene, clone size, D gene, V gene, CDR3 length, CDR3 protein, CDR3 DNA. The D gene is left open where the match is weak. Rows may omit the clone size; those that give it use once, few, many or a size class.

j_call: TRBJ2-3
clone_size: NA
d_call: TRBD2
v_call: TRBV29-1
cdr3_length: 16
cdr3_aa: CSVERSLAGDTDTQYF
cdr3_nt: TGCAGCGTTGAACGGTCCCTAGCGGGGGACACAGATACGCAGTATTTT

j_call: TRBJ1-1
clone_size: NA
d_call: TRBD1
v_call: TRBV7-9
cdr3_length: 13
cdr3_aa: CASSQGAVTEAFF
cdr3_nt: TGTGCCAGCAGCCAGGGGGCGGTAACTGAAGCTTTCTTT

j_call: TRBJ1-2
clone_size: NA
d_call: NA
v_call: TRBV6-1
cdr3_length: 14
cdr3_aa: CASSEGARGYGYTF
cdr3_nt: TGTGCCAGCAGTGAAGGTGCAAGAGGATATGGCTACACCTTC

j_call: TRBJ2-5
clone_size: few
d_call: NA
v_call: TRBV5-1
cdr3_length: 16
cdr3_aa: CASSLGGQPRGETQYF
cdr3_nt: TGCGCCAGCAGCTTGGGAGGGCAGCCCCGAGGAGAGACCCAGTACTTC

j_call: TRBJ1-2
clone_size: NA
d_call: NA
v_call: TRBV9
cdr3_length: 12
cdr3_aa: CASSGGVYGYTF
cdr3_nt: TGTGCCAGCAGCGGGGGGGTTTATGGCTACACCTTC

j_call: TRBJ1-5
clone_size: NA
d_call: NA
v_call: TRBV5-8
cdr3_length: 16
cdr3_aa: CASSPGPDRSNQPQHF
cdr3_nt: TGTGCCAGCAGCCCCGGACCCGACAGAAGCAATCAGCCCCAGCATTTT

j_call: TRBJ1-1
clone_size: few
d_call: NA
v_call: TRBV5-4
cdr3_length: 14
cdr3_aa: CASSRWRASTEAFF
cdr3_nt: TGTGCCAGCAGCCGTTGGCGGGCCAGCACTGAAGCTTTCTTT

j_call: TRBJ2-3
clone_size: NA
d_call: TRBD2
v_call: TRBV7-8
cdr3_length: 19
cdr3_aa: CASSLARVLGAGGTDTQYF
cdr3_nt: TGTGCCAGCAGCTTAGCGCGGGTTTTGGGAGCGGGAGGGACAGATACGCAGTATTTT

j_call: TRBJ1-6
clone_size: NA
d_call: NA
v_call: TRBV7-2
cdr3_length: 18
cdr3_aa: CASSLGGRQLYPLSPLHF
cdr3_nt: TGTGCCAGCAGCTTAGGTGGGAGACAACTCTACCCCCTTTCACCCCTCCACTTT

j_call: TRBJ2-5
clone_size: few
d_call: TRBD2
v_call: TRBV28
cdr3_length: 15
cdr3_aa: CASSVPGEGQETQYF
cdr3_nt: TGTGCCAGCAGTGTACCCGGGGAGGGCCAAGAGACCCAGTACTTC

j_call: TRBJ2-5
clone_size: NA
d_call: NA
v_call: TRBV10-3
cdr3_length: 15
cdr3_aa: CAISESVEARSAQYF
cdr3_nt: TGTGCCATCAGTGAGTCGGTGGAAGCTAGGTCGGCCCAGTACTTC

j_call: TRBJ2-3
clone_size: few
d_call: TRBD2
v_call: TRBV7-2
cdr3_length: 15
cdr3_aa: CASSSHSGGLDTQYF
cdr3_nt: TGTGCCAGCAGCAGTCATAGCGGGGGGTTGGATACGCAGTATTTT

j_call: TRBJ2-2
clone_size: few
d_call: NA
v_call: TRBV6-6
cdr3_length: 12
cdr3_aa: CASGQATGELFF
cdr3_nt: TGTGCCAGTGGGCAGGCCACCGGGGAGCTGTTTTTT

j_call: TRBJ2-1
clone_size: NA
d_call: TRBD2
v_call: TRBV29-1
cdr3_length: 14
cdr3_aa: CSVVGLAGGSEQFF
cdr3_nt: TGCAGCGTTGTCGGGCTAGCGGGAGGTAGTGAGCAGTTCTTC

j_call: TRBJ2-6
clone_size: NA
d_call: NA
v_call: TRBV30
cdr3_length: 14
cdr3_aa: CAWSRGSGANVLTF
cdr3_nt: TGTGCCTGGAGTCGAGGCTCTGGGGCCAACGTCCTGACTTTC

j_call: TRBJ1-1
clone_size: NA
d_call: NA
v_call: TRBV18
cdr3_length: 13
cdr3_aa: CASSPSQNTEAFF
cdr3_nt: TGTGCCAGCTCACCTAGCCAGAACACTGAAGCTTTCTTT

j_call: TRBJ1-5
clone_size: few
d_call: NA
v_call: TRBV19
cdr3_length: 13
cdr3_aa: CASSSTGAQPQHF
cdr3_nt: TGTGCCAGTAGCTCGACAGGTGCCCAGCCCCAGCATTTT

j_call: TRBJ1-1
clone_size: NA
d_call: NA
v_call: TRBV4-3
cdr3_length: 17
cdr3_aa: CASSGGRTSYGDTEAFF
cdr3_nt: TGCGCCAGCAGCGGTGGCCGGACTTCATACGGGGACACTGAAGCTTTCTTT

j_call: TRBJ1-1
clone_size: few
d_call: TRBD1
v_call: TRBV9
cdr3_length: 15
cdr3_aa: CASSAGTGRFTEAFF
cdr3_nt: TGTGCCAGCAGCGCGGGGACAGGGAGGTTCACTGAAGCTTTCTTT

j_call: TRBJ1-5
clone_size: few
d_call: NA
v_call: TRBV4-3
cdr3_length: 15
cdr3_aa: CASSQARNTQQPQHF
cdr3_nt: TGCGCCAGCAGCCAAGCGAGGAACACTCAGCAGCCCCAGCATTTT

j_call: TRBJ1-1
clone_size: many
d_call: NA
v_call: TRBV14
cdr3_length: 13
cdr3_aa: CASSHRVNTEAFF
cdr3_nt: TGTGCCAGCAGCCACAGGGTCAACACTGAAGCTTTCTTT

j_call: TRBJ2-1
clone_size: NA
d_call: TRBD1
v_call: TRBV6-5
cdr3_length: 13
cdr3_aa: CASRDSDYNEQFF
cdr3_nt: TGTGCCAGCCGGGACAGCGATTACAATGAGCAGTTCTTC

j_call: TRBJ2-3
clone_size: few
d_call: NA
v_call: TRBV27
cdr3_length: 13
cdr3_aa: CASSLLSTDTQYF
cdr3_nt: TGTGCCAGCAGTTTGCTAAGCACAGATACGCAGTATTTT

j_call: TRBJ2-3
clone_size: NA
d_call: TRBD2
v_call: TRBV28
cdr3_length: 16
cdr3_aa: CASSKGFGTTSNTQYF
cdr3_nt: TGTGCCAGCAGTAAAGGGTTCGGGACTACATCAAATACGCAGTATTTT

j_call: TRBJ2-7
clone_size: few
d_call: TRBD1
v_call: TRBV28
cdr3_length: 14
cdr3_aa: CASSFGDRVHEQYF
cdr3_nt: TGTGCCAGCAGTTTTGGGGACAGGGTCCACGAGCAGTACTTC

j_call: TRBJ2-3
clone_size: few
d_call: TRBD1
v_call: TRBV18
cdr3_length: 15
cdr3_aa: CASSPGQGSTDTQYF
cdr3_nt: TGTGCCAGCTCACCAGGACAGGGGAGCACAGATACGCAGTATTTT

j_call: TRBJ1-2
clone_size: NA
d_call: NA
v_call: TRBV11-2
cdr3_length: 16
cdr3_aa: CASSLEAVGARYGYTF
cdr3_nt: TGTGCCAGCAGCTTAGAAGCGGTGGGGGCTAGGTATGGCTACACCTTC

j_call: TRBJ2-5
clone_size: few
d_call: NA
v_call: TRBV5-1
cdr3_length: 13
cdr3_aa: CASSLDSRETQYF
cdr3_nt: TGCGCCAGCAGCTTGGACAGCCGTGAGACCCAGTACTTC

j_call: TRBJ2-1
clone_size: many
d_call: NA
v_call: TRBV29-1
cdr3_length: 13
cdr3_aa: CSVDPEALDEQFF
cdr3_nt: TGCAGCGTTGACCCAGAGGCCCTCGATGAGCAGTTCTTC

j_call: TRBJ2-5
clone_size: few
d_call: TRBD2
v_call: TRBV30
cdr3_length: 14
cdr3_aa: CASSSGAAVETQYF
cdr3_nt: TGTGCCTCCTCTAGCGGGGCGGCGGTGGAGACCCAGTACTTC

j_call: TRBJ2-1
clone_size: few
d_call: NA
v_call: TRBV6-6
cdr3_length: 13
cdr3_aa: CASSSPTSNEQFF
cdr3_nt: TGTGCCAGCAGTTCCCCGACTAGCAATGAGCAGTTCTTC

j_call: TRBJ2-2
clone_size: few
d_call: TRBD1
v_call: TRBV2
cdr3_length: 15
cdr3_aa: CASSRQGPNTGELFF
cdr3_nt: TGTGCCAGCAGCCGACAGGGGCCGAACACCGGGGAGCTGTTTTTT

j_call: TRBJ1-4
clone_size: NA
d_call: TRBD1
v_call: TRBV5-1
cdr3_length: 14
cdr3_aa: CASSRDRVNEKLFF
cdr3_nt: TGCGCCAGCAGCCGGGACAGGGTGAATGAAAAACTGTTTTTT

j_call: TRBJ2-2
clone_size: few
d_call: TRBD2
v_call: TRBV4-3
cdr3_length: 17
cdr3_aa: CASSQRGLAGVTGELFF
cdr3_nt: TGCGCCAGCAGCCAGCGGGGACTGGCGGGGGTCACCGGGGAGCTGTTTTTT

j_call: TRBJ2-3
clone_size: NA
d_call: NA
v_call: TRBV7-2
cdr3_length: 11
cdr3_aa: CASSPLDTQYF
cdr3_nt: TGTGCCAGCAGCCCCCTGGATACGCAGTATTTT

j_call: TRBJ2-3
clone_size: few
d_call: NA
v_call: TRBV2
cdr3_length: 13
cdr3_aa: CASSEAPGDTQYF
cdr3_nt: TGTGCCAGCAGTGAGGCTCCCGGGGATACGCAGTATTTT

j_call: TRBJ1-2
clone_size: NA
d_call: TRBD1
v_call: TRBV11-2
cdr3_length: 13
cdr3_aa: CASSAGGNYGYTF
cdr3_nt: TGTGCCAGCAGCGCAGGGGGGAACTATGGCTACACCTTC

j_call: TRBJ1-2
clone_size: few
d_call: TRBD1
v_call: TRBV29-1
cdr3_length: 15
cdr3_aa: CSAARWTGANYGYTF
cdr3_nt: TGCAGCGCCGCCAGGTGGACAGGGGCTAACTATGGCTACACCTTC

j_call: TRBJ2-3
clone_size: NA
d_call: TRBD1
v_call: TRBV6-5
cdr3_length: 14
cdr3_aa: CASGPTGVADTQYF
cdr3_nt: TGTGCCAGCGGCCCGACAGGGGTGGCAGATACGCAGTATTTT

j_call: TRBJ2-7
clone_size: NA
d_call: TRBD2
v_call: TRBV18
cdr3_length: 16
cdr3_aa: CASSPPGTSGAYEQYF
cdr3_nt: TGTGCCAGCTCACCACCCGGGACTAGCGGGGCCTACGAGCAGTACTTC

j_call: TRBJ2-7
clone_size: NA
d_call: TRBD2
v_call: TRBV5-1
cdr3_length: 15
cdr3_aa: CASSLEAGVAYEQYF
cdr3_nt: TGCGCCAGCAGCTTGGAAGCGGGAGTGGCCTACGAGCAGTACTTC

j_call: TRBJ2-2
clone_size: NA
d_call: NA
v_call: TRBV7-2
cdr3_length: 15
cdr3_aa: CASSNRLDNTGELFF
cdr3_nt: TGTGCCAGCAGTAATCGACTTGATAACACCGGGGAGCTGTTTTTT

j_call: TRBJ2-2
clone_size: few
d_call: NA
v_call: TRBV30
cdr3_length: 15
cdr3_aa: CAWSVLTGVTGELFF
cdr3_nt: TGTGCCTGGAGTGTATTGACTGGTGTCACCGGGGAGCTGTTTTTT

j_call: TRBJ2-2
clone_size: few
d_call: NA
v_call: TRBV5-1
cdr3_length: 15
cdr3_aa: CASSLGQDNTGELFF
cdr3_nt: TGCGCCAGCAGCTTGGGACAGGACAACACCGGGGAGCTGTTTTTT

j_call: TRBJ1-1
clone_size: few
d_call: NA
v_call: TRBV2
cdr3_length: 15
cdr3_aa: CASSEQQGGVTEAFF
cdr3_nt: TGTGCCAGCAGTGAGCAGCAGGGTGGGGTCACTGAAGCTTTCTTT

j_call: TRBJ2-7
clone_size: NA
d_call: TRBD1
v_call: TRBV19
cdr3_length: 16
cdr3_aa: CASSPLFSQGAYEQYF
cdr3_nt: TGTGCCAGTAGTCCCCTTTTTTCGCAGGGGGCCTACGAGCAGTACTTC

j_call: TRBJ1-5
clone_size: NA
d_call: TRBD1
v_call: TRBV7-6
cdr3_length: 13
cdr3_aa: CASSRDRNQPQHF
cdr3_nt: TGTGCCAGCAGCCGGGACAGGAATCAGCCCCAGCATTTT

j_call: TRBJ2-7
clone_size: few
d_call: TRBD1
v_call: TRBV4-3
cdr3_length: 16
cdr3_aa: CASSQDMGQGLYEQYF
cdr3_nt: TGCGCCAGCAGCCAAGATATGGGACAGGGATTATACGAGCAGTACTTC

j_call: TRBJ2-7
clone_size: few
d_call: NA
v_call: TRBV29-1
cdr3_length: 12
cdr3_aa: CSVASGEYEQYF
cdr3_nt: TGCAGCGTGGCCTCGGGGGAATACGAGCAGTACTTC

j_call: TRBJ2-1
clone_size: NA
d_call: NA
v_call: TRBV14
cdr3_length: 17
cdr3_aa: CASSQGKRTATYNEQFF
cdr3_nt: TGTGCCAGCAGCCAAGGAAAAAGGACAGCGACCTACAATGAGCAGTTCTTC

j_call: TRBJ1-5
clone_size: NA
d_call: NA
v_call: TRBV6-5
cdr3_length: 14
cdr3_aa: CASKLGEGDQPQHF
cdr3_nt: TGTGCCAGCAAACTCGGGGAGGGGGATCAGCCCCAGCATTTT

j_call: TRBJ2-1
clone_size: NA
d_call: NA
v_call: TRBV6-5
cdr3_length: 15
cdr3_aa: CASSLSGDPYNEQFF
cdr3_nt: TGTGCCAGCAGTCTTAGCGGAGATCCCTACAATGAGCAGTTCTTC

j_call: TRBJ1-5
clone_size: few
d_call: NA
v_call: TRBV4-1
cdr3_length: 15
cdr3_aa: CASSRQWGGGQPQHF
cdr3_nt: TGCGCCAGCAGCCGCCAGTGGGGGGGAGGTCAGCCCCAGCATTTT

j_call: TRBJ2-1
clone_size: few
d_call: TRBD2
v_call: TRBV19
cdr3_length: 16
cdr3_aa: CASSTLAGGDYNEQFF
cdr3_nt: TGTGCCAGTAGTACACTAGCGGGAGGGGACTACAATGAGCAGTTCTTC

j_call: TRBJ1-5
clone_size: few
d_call: NA
v_call: TRBV25-1
cdr3_length: 13
cdr3_aa: CASRGAGNQPQHF
cdr3_nt: TGTGCCAGCAGGGGAGCTGGCAATCAGCCCCAGCATTTT

j_call: TRBJ2-7
clone_size: few
d_call: TRBD1
v_call: TRBV18
cdr3_length: 17
cdr3_aa: CASSPNRGQGASQEQYF
cdr3_nt: TGTGCCAGCTCCCCAAATCGGGGACAGGGGGCTTCTCAGGAGCAGTACTTC

j_call: TRBJ2-1
clone_size: few
d_call: NA
v_call: TRBV28
cdr3_length: 12
cdr3_aa: CASLTGVGEQFF
cdr3_nt: TGTGCCAGCCTCACGGGAGTTGGTGAGCAGTTCTTC

j_call: TRBJ1-5
clone_size: NA
d_call: NA
v_call: TRBV7-2
cdr3_length: 15
cdr3_aa: CASSLYPGANQPQHF
cdr3_nt: TGTGCCAGCAGCCTTTACCCAGGGGCCAATCAGCCCCAGCATTTT